This T cell receptor (beta chain) was sequenced during a study of human T cells and chemical hapten exposure. On the study more broadly: Yields of TCR per sample differed, chiefly owing to small differences in pooled library volume. Study observations and caveats: Donor immune responses may differ from healthy people's, since all donors had alopecia. A positive correlation with patch test score was found for PT1 expanded TCR counts.

This clonotype was counted at least ten times. Its antigen is unidentified. Time point: patch test 1, 2 weeks after DPC sensitization. Treatment indicated: therapeutic diphenylcyclopropenone sensitization with weekly scalp DPC. Donors were 18 to 70-year-old alopecia patients suitable for DPC. A single record per CDR3 protein comes from TCRdb applying MiXCR to the RACE reads. The sample gives about 82,000 distinct CDR3 sequences, approximately 11% of which show up once; about 4.2% is in the top ten. This CDR3 has 14 amino acids. V was shortened by 0 bases and J by 9 bases, with 12 bases between the two germline ends. Germline-derived CDR1 and CDR2 are MNHEY and SVGAGI.

The sequencing used whole blood, collected in connection with sensitization to the hapten diphenylcyclopropenone (DPC). The TCR originated in a woman between 45 and 60 years old with alopecia areata. Some clones in this sample may be carry-over from other donors' samples. The chain uses TRBV6-5 and TRBJ2-1, with D possibly matching TRBD2 (6 bases). CDR3 loop: CASSYSPGGGEQFF. CDR3 nucleotides: TGTGCCAGCAGTTACTCGCCCGGGGGAGGTGAGCAGTTCTTC.